What follows is one TCR beta chain and its context. Its matching antigen is unknown. This specimen comes from a study of graft-versus-host responses after intestinal transplantation. Study information: All recipients were transplanted with multivisceral, liver-intestinal, or isolated intestinal grafts.

Study-level findings and limits: Peak levels of circulating GvH clones tracked with early post-transplant HvG declines. GvH clones appeared in recipient marrow, some first in ileum or blood.

Trimming took 3 bases from V and 1 from J; bases not matched to a gene: 4. Germline CDR1 is ENHRY and CDR2 is SYGVKD. The CDR3 has 16 residues. The repertoire was sequenced with immunoSEQ multiplex PCR; TCRdb's copy has only in-frame clones and lacks some. The sample shows roughly 80,000 clones, 87% of them seen only once. The V and J genes are TRBV10-3 and TRBJ2-3, with 10 bases that match TRBD2. Sequences were derived from unstimulated CD8+ T cells sorted from spleen or lymph node cells, sampled before transplant. This TCR came from a human donor who was the organ donor for an intestinal transplant. The CDR3 is CAISEHSGGGTDTQYF. The CDR3 bases are TGTGCCATCAGTGAACACAGCGGGGGGGGCACAGATACGCAGTATTTT.